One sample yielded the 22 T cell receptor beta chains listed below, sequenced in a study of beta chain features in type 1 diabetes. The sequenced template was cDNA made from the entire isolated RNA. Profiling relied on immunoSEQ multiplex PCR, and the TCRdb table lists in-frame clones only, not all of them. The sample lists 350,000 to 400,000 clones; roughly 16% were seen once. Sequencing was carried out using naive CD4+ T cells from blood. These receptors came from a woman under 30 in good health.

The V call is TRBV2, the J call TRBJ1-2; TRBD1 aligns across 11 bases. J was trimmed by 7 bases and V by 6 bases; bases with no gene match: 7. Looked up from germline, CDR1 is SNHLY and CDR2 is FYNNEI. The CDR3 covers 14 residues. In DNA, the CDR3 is TGTGCCAGCAGCGGTGACGGGACAGGGGGTGGCTACACCTTC. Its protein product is CASSGDGTGGGYTF. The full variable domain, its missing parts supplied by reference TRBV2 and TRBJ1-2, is EPEVTQTPSHQVTQMGQEVILRCVPISNHLYFYWYRQILGQKVEFLVSFYNNEISEKSEIFDDQFSVERPDGSNFTLKIRSTKLEDSAMYFCASSGDGTGGGYTFGSGTRLTVV.

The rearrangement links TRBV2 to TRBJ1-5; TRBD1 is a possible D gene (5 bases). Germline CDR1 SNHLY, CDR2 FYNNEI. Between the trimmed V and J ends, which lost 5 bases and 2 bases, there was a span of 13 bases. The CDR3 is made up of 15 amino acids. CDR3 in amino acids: CASSKDNRGNQPQHF. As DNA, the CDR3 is TGTGCCAGCAGTAAGGACAATCGTGGCAATCAGCCCCAGCATTTT.

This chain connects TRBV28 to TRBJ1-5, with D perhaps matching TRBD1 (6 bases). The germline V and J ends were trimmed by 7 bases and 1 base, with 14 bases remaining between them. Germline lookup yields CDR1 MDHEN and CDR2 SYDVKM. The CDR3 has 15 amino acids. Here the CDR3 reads CASIKRGTSNQPQHF. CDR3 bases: TGTGCCAGCATCAAAAGGGGGACAAGCAATCAGCCCCAGCATTTT. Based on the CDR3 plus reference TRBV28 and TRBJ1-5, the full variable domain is DVKVTQSSRYLVKRTGEKVFLECVQDMDHENMFWYRQDPGLGLRLIYFSYDVKMKEKGDIPEGYSVSREKKERFSLILESASTNQTSMYLCASIKRGTSNQPQHFGDGTRLSIL.

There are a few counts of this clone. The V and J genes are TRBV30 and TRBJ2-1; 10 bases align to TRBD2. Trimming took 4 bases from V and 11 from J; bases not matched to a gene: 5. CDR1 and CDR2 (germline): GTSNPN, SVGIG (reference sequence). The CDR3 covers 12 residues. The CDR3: CAWTASGGKQFF. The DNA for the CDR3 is TGTGCCTGGACGGCTAGCGGGGGCAAGCAGTTCTTC.

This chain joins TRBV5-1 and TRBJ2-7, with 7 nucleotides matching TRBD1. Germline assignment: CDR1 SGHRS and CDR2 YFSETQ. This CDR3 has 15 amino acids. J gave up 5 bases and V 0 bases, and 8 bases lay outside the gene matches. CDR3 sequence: CASSLEGKGADEQYF. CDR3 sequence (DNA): TGCGCCAGCAGCTTGGAGGGCAAGGGGGCGGACGAGCAGTACTTC.

In nucleotides, the CDR3 is TGTGCCAGCAGCGTGGGAGGGGGATTCACTGAAGCTTTCTTT. Protein: CASSVGGGFTEAFF. The genes are TRBV9 and TRBJ1-1; D may be TRBD1 (6 bases). In germline, CDR1 is SGDLS, CDR2 YYNGEE. The CDR3 runs 14 residues. V was shortened by 2 bases and J by 4 bases, with 12 bases between the two germline ends.

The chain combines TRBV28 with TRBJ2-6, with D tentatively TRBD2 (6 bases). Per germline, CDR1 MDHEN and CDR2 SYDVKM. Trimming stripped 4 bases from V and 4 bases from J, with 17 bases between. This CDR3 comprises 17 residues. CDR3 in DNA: TGTGCCAGCAGTTCAGGGACTGCGCTAAGGGGGGCCAACGTCCTGACTTTC. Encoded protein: CASSSGTALRGANVLTF.

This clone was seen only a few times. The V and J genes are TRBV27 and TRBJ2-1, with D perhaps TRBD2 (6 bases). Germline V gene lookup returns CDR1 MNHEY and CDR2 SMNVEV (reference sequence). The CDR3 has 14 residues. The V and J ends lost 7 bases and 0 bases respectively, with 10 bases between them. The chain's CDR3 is CASMREYSYNEQFF. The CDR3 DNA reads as TGTGCCAGCATGCGGGAATACTCCTACAATGAGCAGTTCTTC.

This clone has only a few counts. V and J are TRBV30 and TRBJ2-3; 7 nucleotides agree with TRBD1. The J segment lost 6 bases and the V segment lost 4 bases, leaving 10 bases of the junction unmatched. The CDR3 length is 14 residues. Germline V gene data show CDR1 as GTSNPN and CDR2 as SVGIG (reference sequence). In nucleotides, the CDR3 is TGTGCCTGGAAAGCTCGGACAGGCGGCGATACGCAGTATTTT. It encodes CAWKARTGGDTQYF.

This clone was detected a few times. The CDR3 sequence is CASSLGQGLDTQYF. CDR3 nucleotide sequence: TGTGCCAGCAGCTTGGGACAGGGGTTAGATACGCAGTATTTT. The rearrangement joins TRBV5-6 to TRBJ2-3; 8 nucleotides line up with TRBD1. Germline V gene lookup returns CDR1 SGHDT and CDR2 YYEEEE. This CDR3 contains 14 residues. The ends lost 0 bases at V and 5 bases at J; junction bases unmatched: 2.

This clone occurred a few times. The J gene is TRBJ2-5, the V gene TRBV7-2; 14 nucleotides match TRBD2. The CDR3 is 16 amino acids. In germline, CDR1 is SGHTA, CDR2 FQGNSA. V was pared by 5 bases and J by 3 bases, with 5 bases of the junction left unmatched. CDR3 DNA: TGTGCCAGCAGCCCCCGGGGACTAGCGGGAGAAGAGACCCAGTACTTC. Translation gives CASSPRGLAGEETQYF.

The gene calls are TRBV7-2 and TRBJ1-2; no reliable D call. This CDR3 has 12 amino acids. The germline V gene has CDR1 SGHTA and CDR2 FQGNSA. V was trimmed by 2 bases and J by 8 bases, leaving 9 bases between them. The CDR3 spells CASSLRTTGYTF. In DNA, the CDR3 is TGTGCCAGCAGCTTAAGGACTACGGGCTACACCTTC.

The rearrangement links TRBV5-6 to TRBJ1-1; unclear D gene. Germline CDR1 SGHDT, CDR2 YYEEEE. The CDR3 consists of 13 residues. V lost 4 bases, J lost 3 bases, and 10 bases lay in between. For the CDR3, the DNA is TGTGCCAGCAGCCCCCGTCTGTACACTGAAGCTTTCTTT. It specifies CASSPRLYTEAFF.

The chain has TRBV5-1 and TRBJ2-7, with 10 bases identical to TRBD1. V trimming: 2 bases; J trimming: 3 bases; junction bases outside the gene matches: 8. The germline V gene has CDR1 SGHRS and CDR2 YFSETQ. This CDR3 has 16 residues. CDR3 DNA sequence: TGCGCCAGCAGCTTTCAATCCGGGACAGGGGACTACGAGCAGTACTTC. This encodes CASSFQSGTGDYEQYF.

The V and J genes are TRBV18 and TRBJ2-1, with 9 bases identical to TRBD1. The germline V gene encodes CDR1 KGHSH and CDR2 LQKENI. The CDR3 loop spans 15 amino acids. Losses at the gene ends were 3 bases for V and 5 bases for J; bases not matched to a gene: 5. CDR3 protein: CASSPRQGVNNEQFF. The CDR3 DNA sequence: TGTGCCAGCTCACCTCGACAGGGGGTCAACAATGAGCAGTTCTTC.

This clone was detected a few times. CDR3 sequence: CASSPGTGRQETQYF. The CDR3 bases are TGTGCCAGCAGCCCAGGGACAGGGCGCCAAGAGACCCAGTACTTC. The V call is TRBV7-3, the J call TRBJ2-5; 9 bases align to TRBD1. The germline CDR1 and CDR2 sequences are SGHTA and FQGTGA. Unmatched junction bases numbered 5, after V lost 5 bases and J lost 1 base. The CDR3 is 15 residues long.

CDR3 nucleotides: TGTGCCAGCAGCCGCAGACTAGCGGGGGACAATGAGCAGTTCTTC. It codes for CASSRRLAGDNEQFF. The chain uses TRBV5-4 and TRBJ2-1; 12 positions match TRBD2. V was pared by 4 bases and J by 5 bases, with 4 bases of the junction left unmatched. Germline values: CDR1 SGHNT, CDR2 YYREEE (reference sequence). CDR3 length: 15 amino acids.

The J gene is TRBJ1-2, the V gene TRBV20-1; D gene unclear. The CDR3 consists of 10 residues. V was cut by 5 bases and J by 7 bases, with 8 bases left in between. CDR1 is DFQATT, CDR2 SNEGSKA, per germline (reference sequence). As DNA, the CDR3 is TGCAGTGCTTCCTATGGTGGCTACACCTTC. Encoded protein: CSASYGGYTF.

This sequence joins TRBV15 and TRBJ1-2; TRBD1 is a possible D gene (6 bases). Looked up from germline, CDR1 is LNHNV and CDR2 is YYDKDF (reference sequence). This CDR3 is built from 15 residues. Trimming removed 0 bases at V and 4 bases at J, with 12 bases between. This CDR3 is CATSRDRQGTYGYTF. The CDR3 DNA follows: TGTGCCACCAGCAGAGATAGGCAGGGGACCTATGGCTACACCTTC. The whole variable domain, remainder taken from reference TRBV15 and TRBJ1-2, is DAMVIQNPRYQVTQFGKPVTLSCSQTLNHNVMYWYQQKSSQAPKLLFHYYDKDFNNEADTPDNFQSRRPNTSFCFLDIRSPGLGDTAMYLCATSRDRQGTYGYTFGSGTRLTVV.

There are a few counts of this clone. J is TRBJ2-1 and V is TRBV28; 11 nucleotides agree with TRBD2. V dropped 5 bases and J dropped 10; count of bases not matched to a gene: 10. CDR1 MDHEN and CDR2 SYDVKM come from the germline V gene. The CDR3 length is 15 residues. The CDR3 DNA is TGTGCCAGCAGTAATCTAGCGGGAGGCGCCAAGGAGCAGTTCTTC. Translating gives CASSNLAGGAKEQFF.

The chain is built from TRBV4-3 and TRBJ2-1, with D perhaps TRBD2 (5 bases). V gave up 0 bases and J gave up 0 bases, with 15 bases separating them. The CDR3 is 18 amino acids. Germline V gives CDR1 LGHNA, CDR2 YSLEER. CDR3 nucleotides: TGCGCCAGCAGCCAAGATCGGAGGCGGCTGAGCTCCTACAATGAGCAGTTCTTC. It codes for CASSQDRRRLSSYNEQFF.

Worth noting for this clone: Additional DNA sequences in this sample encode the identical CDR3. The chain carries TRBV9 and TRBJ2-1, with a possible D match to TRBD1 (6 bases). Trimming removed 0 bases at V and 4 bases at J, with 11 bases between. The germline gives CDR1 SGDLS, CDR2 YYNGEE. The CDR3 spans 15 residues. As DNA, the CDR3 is TGTGCCAGCAGCGTAGGGGCAGGGGCATACAATGAGCAGTTCTTC. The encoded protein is CASSVGAGAYNEQFF.